These T cell receptor beta chains were read from a single sample in a study of control samples from healthy donors and cancer patients. Produced via immunoSEQ multiplex PCR; TCRdb's table is partial and in-frame only. The sample lists 130,000 or so clones, more than 80% occurring once. Sequencing was done on a sample of blood. Receptors originate from a man in his forties or fifties in good health. Both conserved end residues are part of each CDR3. D genes are given only for firm matches. The listing skips clone size in some rows; elsewhere it reads once, few, many or a size class.

v_call	j_call	clone_size	d_call	cdr3_nt	cdr3_aa
TRBV11-3	TRBJ1-6	.	TRBD1	TGTGCCAGCAGCTTCGACAGGGTTTCACCCCTCCACTTT	CASSFDRVSPLHF
TRBV12-3/TRBV12-4	TRBJ2-3	.	TRBD1	TGTGCCAGCATTGCCAGGACAGGGAATACGCAGTATTTT	CASIARTGNTQYF
TRBV20-1	TRBJ2-5	.	TRBD2	TGCAGTGCTAGTCTGGCTAGCGGGGGCCAAGAGACCCAGTACTTC	CSASLASGGQETQYF
TRBV6-5	TRBJ1-1	.	.	TGTGCCAGCAGATATACAGAGAACACTGAAGCTTTCTTT	CASRYTENTEAFF
TRBV29-1	TRBJ2-5	.	.	TGCAGCGTTGTCGGGCGGGGGCCGACGGGGACCCTTGGGGAGACCCAGTACTTC	CSVVGRGPTGTLGETQYF
TRBV10-2	TRBJ1-6	.	TRBD1	TGCGCCAGCAGTCCCGGGACAGGGGGGAGTTCACCCCTCCACTTT	CASSPGTGGSSPLHF
TRBV30	TRBJ2-6	.	.	TGTGCCTGGATAGGTAGGGGGGCCAACGTCCTGACTTTC	CAWIGRGANVLTF
TRBV5-1	TRBJ1-4	.	.	TGCGCCAGCAGCATGGAGCAGGGGATACGAGAAAAACTGTTTTTT	CASSMEQGIREKLFF
TRBV14	TRBJ2-2	.	.	TGTGCCAGCAGCCAGTATAGGAACACCGGGGAGCTGTTTTTT	CASSQYRNTGELFF
TRBV5-1	TRBJ1-1	few	TRBD1	TGCGCCAGCAGCATAGGGACAGGCCTAGGGACTGAAGCTTTCTTT	CASSIGTGLGTEAFF
TRBV7-3	TRBJ1-2	.	.	TGTGCCAGCAGCTTAATGGCCGGAAAGAACTATGGCTACACCTTC	CASSLMAGKNYGYTF
TRBV19	TRBJ2-1	.	TRBD2	TGTGCCAGTAGTATAGTAGGTAGCGGGGCCTTTAATGAGCAGTTCTTC	CASSIVGSGAFNEQFF
TRBV7-8	TRBJ2-1	.	TRBD2	TGTGCCAGCCGGCGGGAGCACTACAATGAGCAGTTCTTC	CASRREHYNEQFF
TRBV6-5	TRBJ1-2	.	TRBD1	TGTGCCAGCAGCCGGAAGGGACAGAACTATGGCTACACCTTC	CASSRKGQNYGYTF
TRBV21-1	TRBJ2-1	.	.	TGTGCCACCCCAGGGGGCTCCTACAATGAGCAGTTCTTC	CATPGGSYNEQFF
TRBV2	TRBJ1-5	.	TRBD1	TGTGCCAGCAAGATAGACAGGGTAAAGAATCAGCCCCAGCATTTT	CASKIDRVKNQPQHF
TRBV6-5	TRBJ1-1	.	.	TGTGCCAGCAGTCCAATGAGAGGCAACGGGGCTTTCTTT	CASSPMRGNGAFF
TRBV23-1	TRBJ1-5	.	.	TGCGCCGGACCCCCCGACCGCAATCAGCCCCAGCATTTT	CAGPPDRNQPQHF
TRBV5-6	TRBJ1-2	few	TRBD1	TGTGCCAGCAGCGGAAGACAGGGAAACTATGGCTACACCTTC	CASSGRQGNYGYTF
TRBV28	TRBJ1-5	.	.	TGTGCCAGCAGTTTAGACCACAATCAGCCCCAGCATTTT	CASSLDHNQPQHF
TRBV5-1	TRBJ2-1	once	TRBD2	TGCGCCAGCAGCTCCGGACTAGCGGGGGTTAATGAGCAGTTCTTC	CASSSGLAGVNEQFF
TRBV12-3/TRBV12-4	TRBJ2-3	.	.	TGTGCCAGCAGTTTGCGTAGCACAGATACGCAGTATTTT	CASSLRSTDTQYF
TRBV6-5	TRBJ1-1	once	.	TGTGCCAGCAGTTACGGGGTAGGGAGGTGGACTGAAGCTTTCTTT	CASSYGVGRWTEAFF
TRBV7-6	TRBJ2-7	.	.	TGTGCCAGCAGCTTACTAACAGGGAACGAGCAGTACTTC	CASSLLTGNEQYF
TRBV9	TRBJ1-3	.	TRBD1	TGTGCCAGCAGCGTAGGCGGGGGGACAGGCTCTGGAAACACCATATATTTT	CASSVGGGTGSGNTIYF
TRBV5-4	TRBJ2-5	.	.	TGTGCCAGCAGCTCCACCCCCTTCCGGGGCGGACAAGAGACCCAGTACTTC	CASSSTPFRGGQETQYF
TRBV5-1	TRBJ2-6	.	.	TGCGCCAGCAGCGATAGCTCTGGGGCCAACGTCCTGACTTTC	CASSDSSGANVLTF
TRBV6-5	TRBJ2-7	.	.	TGTGCCAGCAGTTACTCTCCCAACCTTGAGCAGTACTTC	CASSYSPNLEQYF
TRBV2	TRBJ1-2	few	.	TGTGCCAGCAGTGAATACCGGTCTAACTATGGCTACACCTTC	CASSEYRSNYGYTF
TRBV2	TRBJ1-6	.	.	TGTGCCAGCAGTCTTTTTGGGGGGAGCTCCTATAATTCACCCCTCCACTTT	CASSLFGGSSYNSPLHF
TRBV7-3	TRBJ1-1	.	TRBD1	TGTGCCAGCAGCCCGGGCGGGACAGGGGAGTACACTGAAGCTTTCTTT	CASSPGGTGEYTEAFF
TRBV30	TRBJ2-5	.	TRBD1	TGTGCCTGGAGTGGGAACAGGGGAAAGACCCAGTACTTC	CAWSGNRGKTQYF
TRBV20-1	TRBJ1-5	.	.	TGCAGTGCTAGTGGGGGGTCAGGGGACTCTCAGCCCCAGCATTTT	CSASGGSGDSQPQHF
TRBV6-5	TRBJ1-2	.	.	TGTGCCAGCACTGCGCTAGGCTATGGCTACACCTTC	CASTALGYGYTF
TRBV3-1/TRBV3-2	TRBJ1-5	.	.	TGTGCCAGCAGCCCCTCCGACAAGAATCAGCCCCAGCATTTT	CASSPSDKNQPQHF
TRBV19	TRBJ1-5	.	.	TGTGCCAGTAGAGGGCAGGTCAATCAGCCCCAGCATTTT	CASRGQVNQPQHF
TRBV7-3	TRBJ1-3	.	.	TGTGCCAGCAGCTTAACAGGAGGTTCTGGAAACACCATATATTTT	CASSLTGGSGNTIYF
TRBV7-9	TRBJ1-1	.	.	TGTGCCAGCAGCCCTACCAGGGAAGAGACTGAAGCTTTCTTT	CASSPTREETEAFF
TRBV7-2	TRBJ2-3	.	.	TGTGCCAGCAGCGCCCCCTGGTCAGGGGAAGATACGCAGTATTTT	CASSAPWSGEDTQYF
TRBV2	TRBJ2-7	.	.	TGTGCCAGCAGTGGAAGAGGGTCCTACGAGCAGTACTTC	CASSGRGSYEQYF
TRBV27	TRBJ1-2	.	.	TGTGCCAGCAGTTCCTTGAAGAGCCCCTACACCTTC	CASSSLKSPYTF
TRBV13	TRBJ2-5	.	TRBD2	TGTGCCAGCAGCCCCCAAAGCGGGGGGATTTACCAAGAGACCCAGTACTTC	CASSPQSGGIYQETQYF
TRBV7-9	TRBJ1-1	few	TRBD1	TGTGCCAGCAGAAAACAGGGGGTTGACACTGAAGCTTTCTTT	CASRKQGVDTEAFF
TRBV19	TRBJ1-1	.	.	TGTGCCAGTAGTGGACAGCTGAACACTGAAGCTTTCTTT	CASSGQLNTEAFF
TRBV20-1	TRBJ2-5	.	TRBD2	TGCAGTGCTAGTTACGGTAGCGGGGGGCCCCAAGAGACCCAGTACTTC	CSASYGSGGPQETQYF
TRBV21-1	TRBJ1-3	.	.	TGTGCCAGCAGCATAGGGAACTCTGGAAACACCATATATTTT	CASSIGNSGNTIYF
TRBV5-6	TRBJ1-2	.	TRBD1	TGTGCCAGCAGCTCCCCAACAGGGGGCAGGTATGGCTACACCTTC	CASSSPTGGRYGYTF
TRBV10-1	TRBJ2-3	.	TRBD2	TGCGCCAGCAGTGGGGTATCGGGGGGATCCACAGATACGCAGTATTTT	CASSGVSGGSTDTQYF
TRBV3-1/TRBV3-2	TRBJ1-2	few	.	TGTGCCAGCAGCCTGCAATTCTTACCGGGGGGCTACACCTTC	CASSLQFLPGGYTF
TRBV5-6	TRBJ2-1	.	.	TGTGCCAGCAGCTTCTCAGGGGTGGAGGGGTTCTTC	CASSFSGVEGFF